Presented here are 16 T cell receptor beta chains from one specimen sequenced in a study of early T cells in non-severe SARS-CoV-2 infection (dated by TCRdb to the early 2020s). Libraries were prepared through 5' RACE. The sequencer was a NextSeq 500. In-frame beta chains were kept once TCRdb had trimmed the public reads at Q25 with fastp and called clones with MiXCR. Rows with a matching CDR3 protein are joined into one entry that keeps the most common DNA and genes. The sample contains roughly 50,000 distinct CDR3 sequences, approximately 9.8% of them found a single time. Of the sample, roughly 8.7% is held by the ten largest clones. Sequencing was done on a sample of whole blood. All receptors come from an adult who was a healthcare worker with PCR-confirmed SARS-CoV-2 infection or an uninfected control (not recorded which).

This clonotype came up once. The chain recombines TRBV20-1 with TRBJ2-3, with 10 bases aligning to TRBD2. CDR3 size: 13 residues. The V and J ends lost 5 bases and 1 base, in that order; junction bases with no gene match: 0. Germline V gene lookup returns CDR1 DFQATT and CDR2 SNEGSKA (reference sequence). The CDR3 is CSALAGGTDTQYF. DNA of the CDR3: TGCAGTGCTCTAGCGGGGGGCACAGATACGCAGTATTTT.

The gene calls are TRBV4-1 and TRBJ2-1; 7 bases agree with TRBD2. The germline V gene has CDR1 MGHRA and CDR2 YSYEKL. The CDR3 has 15 amino acids. Germline trimming cut 3 bases from V and 9 bases from J; bases unmatched to any gene: 11. The CDR3: CASSQAGEGMGEQFF. CDR3 bases: TGCGCCAGCAGCCAGGCGGGAGAGGGGATGGGTGAGCAGTTCTTC.

Ten or more counts support this clonotype. This chain uses TRBV7-2 with TRBJ2-3, with 9 bases identical to TRBD2. The V and J ends lost 8 bases and 2 bases, in that order; junction bases with no gene match: 5. The CDR3 contains 14 residues. Germline assignment: CDR1 SGHTA and CDR2 FQGNSA. CDR3 coding DNA: TGTGCCAGCGGTAGACTAGCGGTCACAGATACGCAGTATTTT. Residues: CASGRLAVTDTQYF.

This clonotype was observed a handful of times. The chain joins TRBV20-1 to TRBJ1-1; 10 positions agree with TRBD1. The CDR3 is 13 amino acids. V lost 5 bases to trimming and J lost 1 base; unmatched junction nucleotides: 1. In germline, CDR1 is DFQATT, CDR2 SNEGSKA (reference sequence). This CDR3 is CSADRGRNTEAFF. The CDR3 DNA reads as TGCAGTGCTGACAGGGGGCGGAACACTGAAGCTTTCTTT.

This clonotype came up many times. This rearrangement joins TRBV7-6 to TRBJ1-6; TRBD1 might be the D (5 bases). There are 15 residues in the CDR3. Germline lookup yields CDR1 SGHVS and CDR2 FNYEAQ. Trimming left V 4 bases short and J 5 bases short, with 12 bases between. The CDR3: CASSSTAAHNSPLHF. The CDR3 region has the DNA TGTGCCAGCAGCTCGACAGCGGCCCATAATTCACCCCTCCACTTT. Looking up the rest from reference TRBV7-6 and TRBJ1-6 gives the full variable domain: GAGVSQSPRYKVTKRGQDVALRCDPISGHVSLYWYRQALGQGPEFLTYFNYEAQQDKSGLPNDRFSAERPEGSISTLTIQRTEQRDSAMYRCASSSTAAHNSPLHFGNGTRLTVT.

This clonotype has at least ten counts. The chain is built from TRBV28 and TRBJ1-2; D perhaps matches TRBD1 (5 bases). Germline values: CDR1 MDHEN, CDR2 SYDVKM. The CDR3 consists of 14 residues. V was trimmed by 7 bases and J by 4 bases, leaving 16 bases between them. The CDR3 region is CASNKGGDRYGYTF. In DNA form, the CDR3 reads TGTGCCAGCAACAAAGGAGGGGACCGCTATGGCTACACCTTC.

This chain connects TRBV12-3 or TRBV12-4 to TRBJ2-3; D not resolved. The CDR3 has 14 residues. V shed 1 base and J shed 0 bases, with 5 bases lying between them. In DNA, the CDR3 is TGTGCCAGCAGTTTAGGAGAAAGCACAGATACGCAGTATTTT. Residues: CASSLGESTDTQYF.

The table lists this clonotype with a few counts. The chain joins TRBV7-9 to TRBJ2-7; 8 bases match TRBD2. The V gene end was trimmed by 6 bases and the J gene end by 3 bases; junction bases not matched to a gene: 10. The CDR3 length is 15 residues. CDR1 is SEHNR and CDR2 is FQNEAQ in the germline V gene (reference sequence). The CDR3 loop reads CASSPTTSANYEQYF. The CDR3 DNA reads as TGTGCCAGCAGTCCAACGACTAGCGCAAACTACGAGCAGTACTTC.

V gene TRBV20-1 combines with J gene TRBJ1-2, with TRBD1 matching 8 bases. The CDR3 extends over 13 amino acids. The germline CDR1 and CDR2 sequences are DFQATT and SNEGSKA (reference sequence). Trimming at V came to 6 bases and at J to 0 bases, leaving 3 bases not matched to a gene. CDR3 DNA: TGCAGTGCCTCAGGGGGCCCTAACTATGGCTACACCTTC. It specifies CSASGGPNYGYTF.

This clonotype showed up many times. This rearrangement joins TRBV11-2 to TRBJ2-7; D ambiguous. V was pared by 1 base and J by 6 bases, with 7 bases between. Germline V gene lookup returns CDR1 SGHAT and CDR2 FQNNGV. This CDR3 is built from 12 residues. The CDR3 loop is CASSLGPLEQYF. The DNA of the CDR3 is TGTGCCAGCAGCTTAGGGCCCCTCGAGCAGTACTTC.

The J gene is TRBJ1-1, the V gene TRBV14; no definite D call. V lost 0 bases to trimming and J lost 4 bases, with 15 bases between them. This CDR3 spans 16 amino acids. The germline gives CDR1 SGHDN, CDR2 FVKESK. The CDR3 coding sequence is TGTGCCAGCAGCCAAGATTTCGGGGAGGTAATCACTGAAGCTTTCTTT. This codes for CASSQDFGEVITEAFF.

In this sample, this clonotype turned up many times. The V and J genes are TRBV6-5 and TRBJ2-1; 9 nucleotides agree with TRBD1. This CDR3 comprises 14 residues. Germline values: CDR1 MNHEY, CDR2 SVGAGI. V gave up 7 bases and J gave up 3 bases; unmatched junction bases: 4. Written as DNA, the CDR3 is TGTGCCAGCAAATGGACAGGGGACTACAATGAGCAGTTCTTC. Amino acids: CASKWTGDYNEQFF.

This clonotype occurred many times. The chain joins TRBV7-3 to TRBJ1-1, with 9 nucleotides matching TRBD1. The V gene end was trimmed by 5 bases and the J gene end by 1 base; junction bases not matched to a gene: 8. Germline CDR1 SGHTA, CDR2 FQGTGA. CDR3 size: 16 residues. CDR3 protein: CASSQRTGARNTEAFF. CDR3 in DNA: TGTGCCAGCAGCCAACGGACAGGGGCCCGGAACACTGAAGCTTTCTTT.

The V gene is TRBV6-6, the J gene TRBJ2-7; D gene ambiguous. Trimming stripped 0 bases from V and 5 bases from J, with 17 bases between. The CDR3 contains 16 residues. Germline CDR1 MNHNY, CDR2 SVGAGI (reference sequence). CDR3 in DNA: TGTGCCAGCAGTTACTCCCAGTACTCCGTCGGCGACGAGCAGTACTTC. The encoded protein is CASSYSQYSVGDEQYF.

This clonotype has more than one count but fewer than ten. The chain is built from TRBV9 and TRBJ2-3; perhaps TRBD2 as D (6 bases). Trimming took 3 bases from V and 0 from J, leaving 20 bases between them. The CDR3 totals 18 residues. Germline lookup yields CDR1 SGDLS and CDR2 YYNGEE. CDR3 bases: TGTGCCAGCAGCGCCCCCGGGATGGGCGGGGTTAGCACAGATACGCAGTATTTT. This encodes CASSAPGMGGVSTDTQYF.

This clonotype occurred a few times. This sequence joins TRBV7-2 and TRBJ2-7; D is possibly TRBD2 (6 bases). The length of the CDR3 is 12 residues. Germline CDR1 is SGHTA and CDR2 is FQGNSA. V lost 8 bases and J lost 0, with 8 bases in between. The CDR3 nucleotides read TGTGCCAGCGGACTAAGCTCCTACGAGCAGTACTTC. Translated: CASGLSSYEQYF.